This passage covers 5 T cell receptor beta chains from one sample sequenced in a study of beta chain features in type 1 diabetes. Every isolated RNA sample was fully reverse transcribed, so sequencing captured expressed TCRB transcripts. Using immunoSEQ multiplex PCR, the repertoire was profiled, and TCRdb retains in-frame clones only, with some absent. The sample shows 110,000 to 150,000 clones, over 8% of them seen only once. The sequenced sample was central memory CD4+ T cells from blood. The receptors come from a middle-aged woman in good health.

The chain carries TRBV11-2 and TRBJ1-2; D is undetermined. The V gene lost 0 bases and the J gene lost 2 bases, with 10 bases spanning the gap. Germline lookup yields CDR1 SGHAT and CDR2 FQNNGV. The length of the CDR3 is 15 residues. CDR3 nucleotide sequence: TGTGCCAGCAGCTTAGATCTGGGCTCGAACTATGGCTACACCTTC. Protein: CASSLDLGSNYGYTF.

This clone occurred a few times. The chain joins TRBV6-1 to TRBJ2-6; D not certain. Germline CDR1 reads MNHNS; CDR2 reads SASEGT. CDR3 size: 12 residues. Deletions cut 8 bases from V and 2 bases from J, with 4 bases between. The CDR3 sequence: CASRAGANVLTF. The CDR3 DNA follows: TGTGCCAGCCGCGCTGGGGCCAACGTCCTGACTTTC.

This chain joins TRBV2 and TRBJ2-3; 8 nucleotides match TRBD1. This CDR3 is built from 15 residues. J gave up 2 bases and V 6 bases, and 7 bases lay outside the gene matches. Germline V lookup: CDR1 SNHLY, CDR2 FYNNEI. The CDR3 reads CASRPDRGPTDTQYF. The CDR3 region has the DNA TGTGCCAGCAGACCCGACAGGGGTCCCACAGATACGCAGTATTTT.

The rearrangement uses TRBV2 and TRBJ2-1; possibly TRBD2 for D (6 bases). The CDR3 spans 16 residues. The germline V gene encodes CDR1 SNHLY and CDR2 FYNNEI. V was trimmed by 7 bases and J by 4 bases, leaving 20 bases between them. CDR3 sequence: CASTPLGTQLYNEQFF. DNA for the CDR3: TGTGCCAGCACGCCCTTAGGGACTCAACTGTACAATGAGCAGTTCTTC.

The CDR3 nucleotides read TGTGCCAGCAGCCTCCTGCTGGGGGCATACGAGCAGTACTTC. Protein: CASSLLLGAYEQYF. This chain links TRBV7-2 with TRBJ2-7, with D perhaps TRBD1 (6 bases). Trimming took 5 bases from V and 4 from J, leaving 15 bases between them. Germline CDR1 SGHTA, CDR2 FQGNSA. The CDR3 is 14 amino acids.